This T cell receptor (beta chain) was sequenced for a study of shared clonotypes between healthy human individuals (dated by TCRdb to 2020 to 2022). Concerning the study at large: The cohort included a few men and a couple of women between 18 and 49 years of age. To increase sequencing depth and limit assay-specific biases, different laboratories used diverse techniques to prepare libraries and sequence TCR repertoires. Leukapheresis yielded between about 0.94 and 9 billion PBMCs per donor. Per donor, three plates each were used for CD4 naive and CD4 memory, two for CD8 naive, and one for CD8 memory. Blood TCR repertoires of roughly 5 healthy adults were deeply sequenced to estimate repertoire size and the extent of clonotype sharing between individuals.

The CDR3 goes from the cysteine to the phenylalanine over 16 residues. The read is trimmed to its CDR3 DNA, 48 bases read in frame from base 1. Trimming removed 4 bases from V and 0 bases from J; the gene matches leave 9 bases unexplained. The germline V gene encodes CDR1 SGHNT and CDR2 YYREEE (reference sequence). Remarks on this clone: Its antigen target is currently unknown. No base qualities exist here, and no much larger clone lies one base off it.

Healthy HIV-negative adults with no recently reported acute infections or vaccinations were included as donors. Every donor was a Caucasian adult living in Nashville, Tennessee, USA. CD4+ T cells were enriched by magnetic negative selection; naive cells were then positively selected on CD45RA, and the negative fraction formed the memory subset. Blood was obtained by leukapheresis, after which PBMCs were separated by Ficoll-Histopaque density gradient centrifugation and cryopreserved in liquid nitrogen vapor phase. Analytical flow cytometry was used to check the purity and quantity of each magnetically sorted T cell population. Genomic DNA was isolated from each sorted fraction and quantified by UV absorbance on a Nanodrop 2000c. Using the deep immunoSEQ assay, multiplex PCR amplified TCR CDR3 regions from genomic DNA. Genomic DNA extracted from each cell subset was distributed evenly over all wells of several immunoSEQ 96-well plates, and each plate served as one replicate. Each replicate PCR for sorted subsets received about 200 ng genomic DNA, equal to roughly 29,000 T cell genomes. The purified libraries were quantified using a Qubit 3.0 fluorometer, sized with a Bioanalyzer 2100, and then quantified again using the KAPA Library Quantification kit. Each immunoSEQ 96-well plate was sequenced on its own single-read 150-cycle Illumina NextSeq 550 flow cell. The authors' pipeline ran thus. Because only junctional sequences without quality scores were contained in the immunoSEQ output, filtering matching that applied to full-length reads could not be performed. To assign V/J genes and CDR3, sequences were annotated using PyIR, a Python wrapper for IgBLAST v1.9, with IMGT germline references. Reads were filtered out if the reads had weak V/J assignments (E-value above 1e-6), no CDR3, stop codons, out-of-frame junctions, or ambiguous translated residues. A V3J clonotype was defined by an identical inferred V gene, J gene, and CDR3 amino acid sequence. The percentage overlap between two repertoires was calculated by dividing the number of shared unique clonotypes by the size of the smaller repertoire. Richness of each repertoire was evaluated using RTK rarefaction, the Chao1 estimator, and Recon v2.1 estimates of unobserved clonotypes. Generation probabilities were computed with OLGA for all TCRbeta clonotypes obtained by the gDNA method from a few donors. TCRdb retrieved this table from immuneACCESS and kept in-frame rearrangements only. Not all clones are present; in checked studies, unresolved V genes account for under half, and no reason is known for the remainder. The D gene and trimming were derived from the DNA, and the V and J assignments and clone size from that table. This sample comprises some 1 million clones, about 70% of them detected only once. The ten largest clones represent over 1.3% of the sample.

Paper-wide results and their limitations: Because the study included only a small number of donors, the genetic and exposure-history diversity represented was limited. Clonotypes shared by all four sorted-subset donors showed higher generation probabilities than non-shared clonotypes. Across a handful of donors, roughly 5.1% of naive CD4, around 3.3% of naive CD8, under 2.5% of memory CD4, and under 0.45% of memory CD8 clonotypes were shared. Based on pairwise subsampling, the degree of clonotype sharing among donors was expected to be affected by sequencing depth. Sampling was limited to blood, and TCR repertoires in tissue likely differ from TCR repertoires in blood. Naive subsets generally had larger estimated clonotype richness than memory subsets. Rarefaction of sorted-subset datasets indicated incomplete sequencing despite the large sequencing depth.

The sequence came from a man in his late teens or twenties in good health. The rearrangement combines TRBV5-4 with TRBJ1-2, and 7 bases in between align with TRBD1. Sequenced material: memory CD4+ T cells sorted from blood. The cell subset or site label for this specimen denotes: CD45RA-negative fraction. The CDR3 reads CASSKGQSTSNYGYTF. DNA sequence: TGTGCCAGCAGCAAGGGACAGTCCACGTCTAACTATGGCTACACCTTC.